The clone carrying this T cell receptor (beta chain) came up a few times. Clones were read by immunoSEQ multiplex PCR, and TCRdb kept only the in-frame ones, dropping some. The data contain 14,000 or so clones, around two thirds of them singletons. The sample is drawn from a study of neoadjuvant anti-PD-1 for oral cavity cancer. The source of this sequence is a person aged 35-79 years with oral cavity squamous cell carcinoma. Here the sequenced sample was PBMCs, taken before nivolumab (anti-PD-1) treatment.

The CDR3 loop reads CASRSTANYGYTF. CDR3 in DNA: TGTGCCAGCAGATCGACAGCTAACTATGGCTACACCTTC. The chain is built from TRBV6-5 and TRBJ1-2; a weak D match, TRBD1 (5 bases). The CDR3 is 13 residues long. Germline V CDR1 and CDR2: MNHEY, SVGAGI. V lost 6 bases, J lost 0 bases, and 8 bases lay in between.